The source of this T cell receptor (beta chain) is a study of blood T cell repertoires in COVID-19 (dated by TCRdb to 2020 to 2022). Concerning the study at large: Collaborator samples came from the United States, Italy and Spain and covered acute and convalescent phases of COVID-19. The material from the prospective study consisted of cDNA or gDNA derived from T cells, B-cell-depleted T cells, or PBMCs. Deeply sampled blood TCRbeta repertoires from subjects exposed to, actively infected with, or recovered from COVID-19 were included in the dataset. A freely available public database, intended as a resource for researchers studying the immune response to SARS-CoV-2, is where the repertoires were released. Samples came from the ongoing ImmuneRACE study (first 160 participants) plus 1,254 subjects from 6 global collaborators. Sample metadata almost always included a de-identified subject ID, COVID-19 status, age in years and sex. Where available, HLA class I and class II types were obtained from metadata supplied by the sample provider rather than from assay-based typing. Overall results and qualifications from the work: Clinical and demographic metadata were provided uncurated, with the amount varying by source and participant.

Comment on this clone: This receptor's antigen is unknown. No base quality values were provided; no much bigger clone lies one nucleotide off.

CDR1 and CDR2, looked up from the germline V gene (reference sequence), are LNHDA and SQIVND. The CDR3 runs 16 amino acids, cysteine and phenylalanine included. Kept here is only the CDR3 DNA, which spans 48 bases and is read in frame from base 1. At the junction V is shortened by 3 bases and J by 6 bases; bases outside the gene matches: 8. TCRbeta CDR3 regions were amplified from genomic DNA by means of the immunoSEQ Assay, a bias-controlled multiplex PCR. The paper's processing steps were these. Within the assay, amplification of reference gene primers was used to estimate how many nucleated cells each sample contained. To quantify the absolute abundance of each unique TCRbeta CDR3 rearrangement, sequence reads were collapsed and filtered. Productive Simpson clonality was computed per sample as the square root of Simpson's diversity index over productive rearrangements. What TCRdb holds here is the immuneACCESS table cut down to in-frame rearrangements. Part of the clones is not present; checked against another copy, under half of the missing clones reflect an unresolved V gene, and the others are unexplained. That table gives V, J and clone size, and the DNA gave D and trimming. This sample holds about 140,000 clones; around 82% were observed only once. The ten most abundant clones make up 5.5% of the sample.

Participants in the prospective study were aged 18 to 89 years, lived in some 24 United States geographic areas, and enrolled through a virtual design. In the prospective study, participants were assigned to cohorts based on the clinical history participants reported in a screening survey and a study questionnaire. Mobile phlebotomists in the prospective study collected whole blood, serum and a nasopharyngeal or oropharyngeal swab from every participant. Participants in the prospective study had the option to provide additional blood draws and questionnaires over a 2-month period. Before DNA extraction, blood samples from the prospective study were shipped at room temperature or frozen.

Specimen: PBMCs or T cells enriched from blood (not recorded which). This receptor was identified in a man aged 40-49 years with acute COVID-19. This receptor chain uses TRBV19 and TRBJ1-5; 10 middle bases align to TRBD1. The DNA sequence is given as TGTGCCAGTAGTATCCAAGGACAGGGGGACAGTCAGCCCCAGCATTTT. It codes for CASSIQGQGDSQPQHF.